Listed here are 8 T cell receptor beta chains from one sample, sequenced in a study of monozygotic twins with cystic fibrosis. The method was immunoSEQ multiplex PCR; TCRdb's version includes in-frame clones alone and lacks a portion of them. Of about 24,000 clones detected, approximately 90% appear once; the ten largest clones hold about 0.3%. The specimen sequenced was blood. The receptors originated from a girl aged 2-10 years with cystic fibrosis.

V gene TRBV19 combines with J gene TRBJ1-2; D perhaps matches TRBD1 (5 bases). In germline, CDR1 is LNHDA, CDR2 SQIVND (reference sequence). Trimming removed 3 bases at V and 4 bases at J, with 9 bases between. The CDR3 totals 13 residues. The CDR3 sequence is CASSMGPVYGYTF. In DNA, the CDR3 is TGTGCCAGTAGTATGGGGCCCGTCTATGGCTACACCTTC.

The chain couples TRBV5-1 to TRBJ1-1, with D perhaps TRBD1 (6 bases). This CDR3 has 15 residues. Trimming removed 1 base from V and 4 bases from J, with 14 bases in between. CDR1 and CDR2 from the germline V gene are SGHRS and YFSETQ. CDR3 amino acids: CASSLRGDLSTEAFF. CDR3 nucleotides: TGCGCCAGCAGCTTGAGGGGGGACTTGAGCACTGAAGCTTTCTTT.

The genes are TRBV25-1 and TRBJ1-2; D uncertain. Germline CDR1 is MGHDK and CDR2 is SYGVNS. V lost 4 bases and J lost 8, with 11 bases in between. The CDR3 consists of 12 residues. CDR3 DNA: TGTGCCAGCAGTGGATCAGTTTGGGGCTACACCTTC. Residues: CASSGSVWGYTF.

This clone was detected only once. The chain uses TRBV7-6 and TRBJ2-7, with D perhaps TRBD2 (6 bases). CDR3 length equals 15 residues. V was shortened by 1 base and J by 4 bases, with 14 bases between the two germline ends. CDR1 SGHVS and CDR2 FNYEAQ come from the germline V gene. The CDR3 region has the DNA TGTGCCAGCAGCTTAGGGGCACGGGAGTATTACGAGCAGTACTTC. The encoded protein is CASSLGAREYYEQYF.

The chain combines TRBV6-1 with TRBJ1-6; 10 bases line up with TRBD1. The CDR3 has 17 residues. Germline V CDR1 and CDR2: MNHNS, SASEGT. The V gene end was trimmed by 4 bases and the J gene end by 1 base; junction bases not matched to a gene: 4. CDR3 nucleotide sequence: TGTGCCAGCAGTGCGGACAGGGGGACATCCTATAATTCACCCCTCCACTTT. This translates into CASSADRGTSYNSPLHF.

CDR3 coding DNA: TGTGCCAGCAGCCCTGAAAGGGGGCATACGAACACTGAAGCTTTCTTT. This sequence encodes CASSPERGHTNTEAFF. The chain couples TRBV7-6 to TRBJ1-1, with TRBD1 matching 7 bases. CDR3 length equals 16 residues. Germline lookup yields CDR1 SGHVS and CDR2 FNYEAQ. After removal of 5 bases from V and 1 base from J, the junction contained 10 bases not matched to a gene.

CDR3 in DNA: TGTGCCAGCAGCCATGGACAGGACTATGGCTACACCTTC. It codes for CASSHGQDYGYTF. The V and J genes are TRBV7-9 and TRBJ1-2; 7 bases match TRBD1. The germline CDR1 and CDR2 sequences are SEHNR and FQNEAQ (reference sequence). CDR3 size: 13 residues. V gave up 5 bases and J gave up 3 bases; unmatched junction bases: 3. The full variable domain, rest sourced from reference TRBV7-9 and TRBJ1-2, is DTGVSQNPRHKITKRGQNVTFRCDPISEHNRLYWYRQTLGQGPEFLTYFQNEAQLEKSRLLSDRFSAERPKGSFSTLEIQRTEQGDSAMYLCASSHGQDYGYTFGSGTRLTVV.

The chain carries TRBV7-2 and TRBJ2-3, with 12 bases aligning to TRBD2. This CDR3 contains 18 residues. The V and J ends lost 5 bases and 2 bases, in that order; junction bases with no gene match: 11. Germline lookup yields CDR1 SGHTA and CDR2 FQGNSA. The CDR3 DNA sequence: TGTGCCAGCAGCCCTCGACTAGCGGGGGATACACACACAGATACGCAGTATTTT. Protein sequence: CASSPRLAGDTHTDTQYF.